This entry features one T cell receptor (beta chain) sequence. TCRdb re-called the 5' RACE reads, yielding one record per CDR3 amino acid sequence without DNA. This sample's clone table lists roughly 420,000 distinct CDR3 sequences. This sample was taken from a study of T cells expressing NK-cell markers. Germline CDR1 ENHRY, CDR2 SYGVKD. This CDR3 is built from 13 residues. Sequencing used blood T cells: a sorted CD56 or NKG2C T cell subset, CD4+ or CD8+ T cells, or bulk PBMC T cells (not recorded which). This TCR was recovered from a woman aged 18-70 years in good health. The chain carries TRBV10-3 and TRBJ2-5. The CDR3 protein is CAISDRQKETQYF.